Listed here are 14 T cell receptor beta chains from one sample, sequenced in a study of cytomegalovirus exposure and HLA in healthy donors. The PCR was carried out with 60 Vbeta primers and 13 Jbeta primers. Method: immunoSEQ multiplex PCR; TCRdb's copy keeps in-frame clones and lacks some. The sample includes 120,000 or so clones, 70% to 80% of them seen just once. The sample comprised PBMCs. These receptors came from a woman in her forties or fifties in good health and CMV-seropositive.

This rearrangement joins TRBV7-2 to TRBJ1-2; TRBD1 aligns across 9 bases. V gave up 5 bases and J gave up 4 bases; unmatched junction bases: 11. The CDR3 runs to 16 residues. CDR1 is SGHTA and CDR2 is FQGNSA in the germline V gene. CDR3 amino acids: CASSLSGGTGSYGYTF. Here the CDR3 DNA reads TGTGCCAGCAGCCTCTCGGGGGGGACAGGGAGCTATGGCTACACCTTC.

The chain is built from TRBV7-9 and TRBJ1-1; D is possibly TRBD1 (6 bases). The CDR3 runs 14 residues. V was trimmed by 1 base and J by 7 bases, leaving 13 bases between them. Germline V lookup: CDR1 SEHNR, CDR2 FQNEAQ (reference sequence). CDR3 in DNA: TGTGCCAGCAGCTTAGTCGGGGGGCAGGGTGAAGCTTTCTTT. Translated: CASSLVGGQGEAFF.

The V gene is TRBV2, the J gene TRBJ2-5, with 7 bases fitting TRBD2. This CDR3 comprises 15 residues. CDR1 SNHLY and CDR2 FYNNEI come from the germline V gene. J gave up 4 bases and V 1 base, and 6 bases lay outside the gene matches. CDR3 DNA: TGTGCCAGCAGTGAAGGGGGAGGGGCAGGAGAGACCCAGTACTTC. This encodes CASSEGGGAGETQYF.

The chain uses TRBV10-3 and TRBJ1-1, with D maybe TRBD1 (6 bases). The germline V and J ends were trimmed by 8 bases and 1 base, with 11 bases remaining between them. CDR3 size: 13 residues. Germline CDR1 is ENHRY and CDR2 is SYGVKD. CDR3 DNA: TGTGCCATCGGTCGACAGGCGAACACTGAAGCTTTCTTT. Translating gives CAIGRQANTEAFF.

V gene TRBV5-8 combines with J gene TRBJ2-7, with D tentatively TRBD1 (5 bases). The CDR3 contains 13 residues. The germline CDR1 and CDR2 sequences are SGHTS and YDEGEE. Trimming stripped 3 bases from V and 3 bases from J, with 10 bases between. This CDR3 is CASSSLRGYEQYF. The DNA for the CDR3 is TGTGCCAGCAGCTCACTAAGGGGCTACGAGCAGTACTTC.

This chain connects TRBV30 to TRBJ2-7; TRBD2 matches at 7 bases. J gave up 0 bases and V 1 base, and 9 bases lay outside the gene matches. In germline, CDR1 is GTSNPN, CDR2 SVGIG (reference sequence). This CDR3 is built from 16 residues. The CDR3 spells CAWSGPSGASSYEQYF. The CDR3 DNA reads TGTGCCTGGAGTGGGCCCAGCGGGGCTAGCTCCTACGAGCAGTACTTC.

The CDR3 is CASRTPGTGRFGYTF. The CDR3 nucleotides read TGTGCCAGCAGGACCCCCGGGACAGGGCGTTTTGGCTACACCTTC. The genes are TRBV6-1 and TRBJ1-2, with TRBD1 matching over 9 bases. There are 15 residues in the CDR3. The V gene's germline CDR1 is MNHNS and CDR2 SASEGT. With 6 bases clipped from V and 7 bases from J, the junction kept 12 bases outside the gene matches.

The genes are TRBV7-9 and TRBJ2-7; D unresolved. The germline gives CDR1 SEHNR, CDR2 FQNEAQ (reference sequence). V was trimmed by 3 bases and J by 10 bases, leaving 13 bases between them. This CDR3 spans 12 amino acids. The CDR3: CASSFSTAPQYF. For the CDR3, the DNA is TGTGCCAGCAGCTTCAGTACAGCTCCTCAGTACTTC. Drawing the rest from reference TRBV7-9 and TRBJ2-7, the complete variable domain is DTGVSQNPRHKITKRGQNVTFRCDPISEHNRLYWYRQTLGQGPEFLTYFQNEAQLEKSRLLSDRFSAERPKGSFSTLEIQRTEQGDSAMYLCASSFSTAPQYFGPGTRLTVT.

The chain is built from TRBV7-3 and TRBJ1-1; 9 bases are shared with TRBD1. V dropped 3 bases and J dropped 5; count of bases not matched to a gene: 4. CDR1 is SGHTA and CDR2 is FQGTGA in the germline V gene. The CDR3 has 14 amino acids. The CDR3 DNA reads TGTGCCAGCAGCTTCACAGGGGGCGCGACTGAAGCTTTCTTT. Translating gives CASSFTGGATEAFF.

The chain joins TRBV6-6 to TRBJ2-7; the D gene is possibly TRBD1 (6 bases). The CDR3 is made up of 15 amino acids. Trimming stripped 2 bases from V and 7 bases from J, with 18 bases between. CDR1 and CDR2 from the germline V gene are MNHNY and SVGAGI (reference sequence). The CDR3 loop reads CASSYSNSGAQEQYF. The CDR3 DNA reads as TGTGCCAGCAGTTACAGTAACTCAGGGGCTCAAGAGCAGTACTTC.

This chain joins TRBV6-6 and TRBJ2-7; tentative D call: TRBD2 (6 bases). Germline V CDR1 and CDR2: MNHNY, SVGAGI (reference sequence). The CDR3 runs 13 residues. Between the trimmed V and J ends, which lost 6 bases and 2 bases, there was a span of 11 bases. CDR3 sequence (DNA): TGTGCCAGCAGCGGAGGGACGCCCTACGAGCAGTACTTC. Its translation: CASSGGTPYEQYF.

There are a few counts of this clone. This chain links TRBV9 with TRBJ2-2; maybe TRBD1 (5 bases). V was trimmed by 2 bases and J by 6 bases, leaving 14 bases between them. This CDR3 contains 15 residues. CDR1 and CDR2 from the germline V gene are SGDLS and YYNGEE. CDR3 nucleotides: TGTGCCAGCAGCGTGGGGCCACCTCGTGCCGGGGAGCTGTTTTTT. Translation gives CASSVGPPRAGELFF. Full variable domain (remainder filled in from reference TRBV9 and TRBJ2-2): DSGVTQTPKHLITATGQRVTLRCSPRSGDLSVYWYQQSLDQGLQFLIQYYNGEERAKGNILERFSAQQFPDLHSELNLSSLELGDSALYFCASSVGPPRAGELFFGEGSRLTVL.

This clone was picked up a small number of times. The chain recombines TRBV4-3 with TRBJ1-1; D may be TRBD1 (6 bases). Trimming shortened V by 3 bases and J by 0 bases, and 17 bases separated the two germline ends. There are 17 residues in the CDR3. The germline V gene has CDR1 LGHNA and CDR2 YSLEER. The CDR3 here is CASSHEYQGRMNTEAFF. Written as DNA, the CDR3 is TGCGCCAGCAGCCATGAGTATCAGGGGAGAATGAACACTGAAGCTTTCTTT.

This clone showed up just a few times. The genes are TRBV7-2 and TRBJ2-7; a weak D match, TRBD1 (6 bases). The CDR3 runs to 16 residues. The germline V gene has CDR1 SGHTA and CDR2 FQGNSA. Trimming took off 2 bases at V and 0 bases at J, with 14 bases between the two ends. CDR3 sequence reads: CASSLSTGQYSYEQYF. In DNA form, the CDR3 reads TGTGCCAGCAGCTTAAGTACGGGACAATACTCCTACGAGCAGTACTTC.